A single sample is the source of the 18 T cell receptor beta chains below, sequenced in a study of shared clonotypes between healthy human individuals. Assay: immunoSEQ multiplex PCR; the TCRdb copy retains only in-frame clones and omits some. The sample records about 960,000 clones, more than 75% being singletons. Source material: memory CD4+ T cells sorted from blood. Subset meaning: CD45RA-negative fraction. The receptor source for this set is a man between 18 and 29 years old in good health.

J is TRBJ1-5 and V is TRBV11-2; 8 nucleotides align to TRBD1. The germline CDR1 and CDR2 sequences are SGHAT and FQNNGV. CDR3 size: 15 residues. Trimming took 6 bases from V and 4 from J; bases not matched to a gene: 8. The CDR3, as DNA: TGTGCCAGCAGGCGGGACAGGAGACATAATCAGCCCCAGCATTTT. As protein: CASRRDRRHNQPQHF.

This rearrangement joins TRBV10-3 to TRBJ1-1, with D possibly matching TRBD1 (5 bases). The CDR3 contains 13 residues. V lost 3 bases to trimming and J lost 2 bases, with 7 bases between them. The V gene's germline CDR1 is ENHRY and CDR2 SYGVKD. DNA for the CDR3: TGTGCCATCAGTGATCAGGGTAACACTGAAGCTTTCTTT. It yields the protein CAISDQGNTEAFF.

J is TRBJ1-1 and V is TRBV11-1; perhaps TRBD1 as D (5 bases). The CDR3 runs to 14 residues. Looked up from germline, CDR1 is SGHAT and CDR2 is FQDESV (reference sequence). V lost 3 bases and J 1 base, leaving 9 bases between the germline ends. CDR3: CASSFAGPNTEAFF. CDR3 DNA: TGTGCCAGCAGCTTTGCAGGGCCGAACACTGAAGCTTTCTTT.

The chain recombines TRBV10-3 with TRBJ2-7; 8 bases are a match to TRBD2. Trimming removed 2 bases from V and 0 bases from J; junction bases left unmatched: 6. Looked up from germline, CDR1 is ENHRY and CDR2 is SYGVKD. The CDR3 length is 16 residues. CDR3 bases: TGTGCCATCAGTGAGCGGGAGGGCCGGGGCTCCTACGAGCAGTACTTC. Translation: CAISEREGRGSYEQYF.

The rearrangement links TRBV7-9 to TRBJ1-3; D is unresolved. Trimming cost V 4 bases and J 0 bases, with 7 bases left between them. CDR1 and CDR2 (germline): SEHNR, FQNEAQ (reference sequence). This CDR3 comprises 14 residues. The DNA of the CDR3 is TGTGCCAGCAGCTATCAGGTCTCTGGAAACACCATATATTTT. As protein: CASSYQVSGNTIYF.

This clone occurred many times. V and J are TRBV4-1 and TRBJ2-7; D not certain. Germline V gives CDR1 MGHRA, CDR2 YSYEKL. The V gene lost 4 bases and the J gene lost 0 bases, with 10 bases spanning the gap. The CDR3 runs to 14 residues. The CDR3 bases are TGCGCCAGCAGCCCCATGCGGAACTCCTACGAGCAGTACTTC. Translating gives CASSPMRNSYEQYF.

The chain links TRBV6-5 to TRBJ2-3, with TRBD2 matching 8 bases. Germline-derived CDR1 and CDR2 are MNHEY and SVGAGI. V was pared by 2 bases and J by 2 bases, with 6 bases of the junction left unmatched. This CDR3 is 16 amino acids long. CDR3 nucleotides: TGTGCCAGCAGTTACCAAACTAGCGGAGTCACAGATACGCAGTATTTT. The encoded protein is CASSYQTSGVTDTQYF.

The chain has TRBV18 and TRBJ1-1; a weak D match, TRBD1 (6 bases). The CDR3 has 16 amino acids. V gave up 3 bases and J gave up 0 bases, with 14 bases separating them. CDR1 is KGHSH, CDR2 LQKENI, per germline. The CDR3 DNA is TGTGCCAGCTCACCCGGCGTGGGGGCCTTGAACACTGAAGCTTTCTTT. Translating gives CASSPGVGALNTEAFF.

The rearrangement links TRBV7-3 to TRBJ2-3; 11 bases match TRBD1. J lost 5 bases, V lost 5 bases, and 12 bases had no gene match. CDR3 length: 17 amino acids. Germline V gene data show CDR1 as SGHTA and CDR2 as FQGTGA. The CDR3 DNA reads as TGTGCCAGCAGCGTCCTGGACAGGGGGCGATCCGAAGATACGCAGTATTTT. As protein: CASSVLDRGRSEDTQYF.

The chain joins TRBV29-1 to TRBJ2-1; TRBD2 aligns across 8 bases. CDR1 is SQVTM and CDR2 is ANQGSEA in the germline V gene. The CDR3 is made up of 12 amino acids. V shed 7 bases and J 8 bases; nucleotides not matched to a gene: 7. CDR3 protein: CSGSGGPYEQFF. CDR3 DNA: TGCAGCGGGAGCGGGGGCCCCTATGAGCAGTTCTTC.

This sequence joins TRBV25-1 and TRBJ2-7, with unresolved D. CDR3 size: 11 residues. Looked up from germline, CDR1 is MGHDK and CDR2 is SYGVNS. Trimming took 5 bases from V and 6 from J, leaving 8 bases between them. The CDR3 is CASSLRSEQYF. In nucleotides, the CDR3 is TGTGCCAGCAGTCTCCGTTCCGAGCAGTACTTC.

The count of this clone is one. The chain combines TRBV19 with TRBJ2-2; TRBD1 might be the D (6 bases). The germline CDR1 and CDR2 sequences are LNHDA and SQIVND (reference sequence). There are 16 residues in the CDR3. V was trimmed by 5 bases and J by 0 bases, leaving 13 bases between them. The CDR3 coding sequence is TGTGCCAGTAGTGCAGACAGGTCACCGAACACCGGGGAGCTGTTTTTT. This translates into CASSADRSPNTGELFF. The full variable domain, rest sourced from reference TRBV19 and TRBJ2-2, is DGGITQSPKYLFRKEGQNVTLSCEQNLNHDAMYWYRQDPGQGLRLIYYSQIVNDFQKGDIAEGYSVSREKKESFPLTVTSAQKNPTAFYLCASSADRSPNTGELFFGEGSRLTVL.

The rearrangement joins TRBV5-4 to TRBJ1-1; TRBD1 aligns across 7 bases. From germline, CDR1 is SGHNT and CDR2 YYREEE (reference sequence). This CDR3 is 15 amino acids long. V gave up 4 bases and J gave up 0 bases; unmatched junction bases: 6. The CDR3 here is CASSLGGAMNTEAFF. The CDR3 DNA sequence: TGTGCCAGCAGCCTAGGGGGCGCGATGAACACTGAAGCTTTCTTT.

CDR3 sequence (DNA): TGTGCCAGCAGATTGACAGGGAAGGGCGAGCAGTACTTC. Protein: CASRLTGKGEQYF. The J gene is TRBJ2-7, the V gene TRBV6-5, with TRBD1 matching 7 bases. The V and J ends lost 6 bases and 6 bases, in that order; junction bases with no gene match: 8. This CDR3 region has 13 residues. Germline CDR1 and CDR2: MNHEY and SVGAGI.

The chain is built from TRBV6-6 and TRBJ2-7; TRBD2 is a possible D gene (5 bases). Germline V gene data show CDR1 as MNHNY and CDR2 as SVGAGI (reference sequence). The V end was cut by 6 bases, the J end by 6 bases, with 15 bases between. The CDR3 length is 13 residues. CDR3 loop: CASSLGLDPEQYF. CDR3 DNA sequence: TGTGCCAGCAGCCTCGGACTGGACCCCGAGCAGTACTTC.

This clone was recorded a few times. The chain employs TRBV6-6 and TRBJ2-5; D unclear. The better agreement between TRBJ2-7 and the DNA end casts doubt on the J call. Germline V lookup: CDR1 MNHNY, CDR2 SVGAGI (reference sequence). The CDR3 has 14 residues. CDR3 nucleotide sequence: TGTGCCAGCAGTTACTCGCCCCTGGGCTACGAGCAGTACTTC. Residues: CASSYSPLGYEQYF.

DNA of the CDR3: TGTGCCAGCAGCTTCGGTGAGAGGGCCCTCCACTTT. Translation gives CASSFGERALHF. The rearrangement joins TRBV5-6 to TRBJ1-6; D remains unclear. The V and J ends lost 2 bases and 14 bases respectively, with 11 bases between them. Per germline, CDR1 SGHDT and CDR2 YYEEEE. The CDR3 runs to 12 residues.

The chain carries TRBV6-5 and TRBJ2-3; 11 bases are a match to TRBD2. The germline V gene encodes CDR1 MNHEY and CDR2 SVGAGI. The CDR3 is 15 amino acids. J was trimmed by 5 bases and V by 8 bases; bases with no gene match: 9. DNA of the CDR3: TGTGCCAGCTTCGGGCTAGCGGGAGGAAGAGATACGCAGTATTTT. It translates to CASFGLAGGRDTQYF.